This T cell receptor beta chain derives from a study of blood T cell repertoires in COVID-19. Study context: PBMCs, B-cell-depleted T cells, or T cells provided the cDNA or gDNA that made up the material.

Germline CDR1 and CDR2: LNHDA and SQIVND (reference sequence). Trimming took 6 bases from V and 8 from J; bases not matched to a gene: 9. This CDR3 comprises 13 residues. Per the study methods: Nucleated cell counts were estimated from reference gene primer amplification. Here immunoSEQ multiplex PCR was the method, and the copy in TCRdb shows in-frame clones only, minus some. The V and J calls and clone size are taken from that table; D and trimming were inferred from the DNA. Here the sample spans 200,000 to 250,000 clones, more than 70% being singletons. Enrolled through a virtual design, the participants were between about 18 and 100 years of age and came from about two dozen US areas. Assignments of participants to cohorts depended upon their own reported clinical history.

The specimen sequenced was PBMCs or T cells enriched from blood (not recorded which). V is TRBV19 and J is TRBJ1-2; TRBD1 aligns across 7 bases. This sequence originates from a woman aged 45-60 years who had recovered from COVID-19. The CDR3 bases are TGTGCCAGTAGAAGACGAGGGGGCAACGGCTACACCTTC. It encodes CASRRRGGNGYTF.